This is a list of T cell receptor beta chains from one sample in a study of blood T cell repertoires in COVID-19. Here immunoSEQ multiplex PCR was the method, and the copy in TCRdb shows in-frame clones only, minus some. This sample has approximately 94,000 clones, with 80% to 90% found just once. The sequenced sample was peripheral blood. The receptors derive from a man between 60 and 75 years old with acute or convalescent COVID-19. CDR3s include the opening cysteine and the closing phenylalanine or tryptophan. D genes are given only for firm matches.

cdr3_aa d_call v_call
CASSFRRVPNEKLFF - TRBV5-6
CATSDLGRDQETQYF - TRBV24-1
CASERHLQEGRTFKRSTEAFF - TRBV12-5
CASSRGDNSPLHF - TRBV5-1
CASSHGGLYGYTF - TRBV4-1
CASSSTPGQGGIGGYTF TRBD1 TRBV6-2/TRBV6-3
CAGDRGYNEQFF TRBD1 TRBV7-9
CASSFGTGQETQYF TRBD1 TRBV6-5
CASSDEAVSYNEQFF - TRBV6-1
CAWNQGAGLQETQYF TRBD1 TRBV30
CASSSVATGGVTEAFF - TRBV6-5
CASTRDRGRAGELFF TRBD1 TRBV6-5
CASSLVQGPFTEAFF - TRBV5-4
CASSVDSGPMMNTEAFF - TRBV9
CASSVATETGGRQETQYF TRBD1 TRBV9
CSVGQGIVGTGELFF TRBD1 TRBV29-1
CASSYSGTGGSYGYTF TRBD1 TRBV6-2/TRBV6-3
CSVGGARGYTF - TRBV29-1
CSVQRSAGGEKLFF TRBD1 TRBV29-1
CASHRGFSYEQYF TRBD1 TRBV28
CASSPGDRVLGEKLFF TRBD1 TRBV14
CASSYYRGQNNEQFF TRBD1 TRBV6-5
CASSARDIVGYEQYF - TRBV9
CASSLAGTGGAGNGYTF TRBD1 TRBV7-3
CASSARQGSYNSPLHF - TRBV27
CASSPSTGADTEAFF TRBD1 TRBV18
CASSLRPKLKETQYF - TRBV28
CASSEVTGILVGYTF - TRBV2